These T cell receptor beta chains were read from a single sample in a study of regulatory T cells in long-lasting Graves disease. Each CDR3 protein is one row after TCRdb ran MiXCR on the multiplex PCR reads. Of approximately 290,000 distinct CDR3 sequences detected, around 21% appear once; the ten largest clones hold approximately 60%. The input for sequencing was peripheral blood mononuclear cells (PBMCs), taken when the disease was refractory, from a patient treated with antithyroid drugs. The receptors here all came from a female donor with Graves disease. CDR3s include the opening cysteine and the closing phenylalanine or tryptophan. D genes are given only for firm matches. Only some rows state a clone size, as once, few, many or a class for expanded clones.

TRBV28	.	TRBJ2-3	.	TGTGCCAGCAGTTTTTCAGGGCTCTCCACAGATACGCAGTATTTT	CASSFSGLSTDTQYF
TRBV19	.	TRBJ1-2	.	TGTGCCAGTAGTTTCCGGGCGTATGGCTACACCTTC	CASSFRAYGYTF
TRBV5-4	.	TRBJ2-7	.	TGTGCCAGCAGCTTGGTTGGCGGGGTATCCTACGAGCAGTACTTC	CASSLVGGVSYEQYF
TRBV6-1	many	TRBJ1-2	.	TGTGCCAGCAGCGCCCTCAGGGGAGGCTACACCTTC	CASSALRGGYTF
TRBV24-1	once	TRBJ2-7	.	TGTGCCACCAGTGCCTCCGGGACGGCTCCCGGGCAGTACTTC	CATSASGTAPGQYF
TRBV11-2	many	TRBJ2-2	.	TGTGCCAGCAGCTCCTTAGGGGAGACCGGGGAGCTGTTTTTT	CASSSLGETGELFF
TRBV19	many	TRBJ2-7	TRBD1	TGTGCCAGTTCTGAGACAGGGGACACCTACGAGCAGTACTTC	CASSETGDTYEQYF
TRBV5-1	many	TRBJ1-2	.	TGCGCCAGCAGCGGCATTATCAAGGGAGGGGGCTATGGCTACACCTTC	CASSGIIKGGGYGYTF
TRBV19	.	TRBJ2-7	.	TGTGCCAGTAGTATAAGAGGCAGGGCCTACGAGCAGTACTTC	CASSIRGRAYEQYF
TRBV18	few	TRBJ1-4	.	TGTGCCAGCTCACCTCTAAATGAAAAACTGTTTTTT	CASSPLNEKLFF
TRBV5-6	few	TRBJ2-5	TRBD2	TGTGCCAGCAGCTTGGAGCTAGCGGGGCGGGAGACCCAGTACTTC	CASSLELAGRETQYF
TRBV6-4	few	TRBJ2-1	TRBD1	TGTGCCAGCAGTTCTCCCGGGACAGGGGGCAGTGAGCAGTTCTTC	CASSSPGTGGSEQFF
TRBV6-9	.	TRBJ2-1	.	TGTGCCAGCAGTTACTCTGGGGGAGGACGGGAGCAGTTCTTC	CASSYSGGGREQFF
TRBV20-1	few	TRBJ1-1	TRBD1	TGCAGTGCTACAATTGTTCGGGCAGGGGGCGAGGACACTGAAGCTTTCTTT	CSATIVRAGGEDTEAFF
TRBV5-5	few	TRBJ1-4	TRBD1	TGTGCCAGCAGCGCCTGGACAGGAGAAAAACTGTTTTTT	CASSAWTGEKLFF
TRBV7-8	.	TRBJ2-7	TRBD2	TGTGCCAGCAGCTTAGGGGCAGTGACTAGCGGTTACGAGCAGTACTTC	CASSLGAVTSGYEQYF
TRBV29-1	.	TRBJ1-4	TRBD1	TGCAGCGTTGTGCTAGGACAGGGTTTCGAAAAACTGTTTTTT	CSVVLGQGFEKLFF
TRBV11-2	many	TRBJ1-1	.	TGTGCCAGCAGCTTAGGGCGCTCGGGTCCAAACACTGAAGCTTTCTTT	CASSLGRSGPNTEAFF
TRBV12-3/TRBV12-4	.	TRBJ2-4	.	TGTGCCAGCAGTTTAGTGGGGGGCGGTTTCATTCAGTACTTC	CASSLVGGGFIQYF
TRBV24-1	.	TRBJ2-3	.	TGTGCCACCAGTGCGCGAGTGAGCACAGATACGCAGTATTTT	CATSARVSTDTQYF
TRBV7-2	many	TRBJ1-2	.	TGTGCCAGCAGCTTACCCGGTAGACGTAACTATGGCTACACCTTC	CASSLPGRRNYGYTF
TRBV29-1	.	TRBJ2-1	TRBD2	TGCAGCGCTGGGACTAGCGGGAGCAATGAGCAGTTCTTC	CSAGTSGSNEQFF
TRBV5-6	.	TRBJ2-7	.	TGTGCCAGCAGCTTGTTTACAGGCGGACCCTACGAGCAGTACTTC	CASSLFTGGPYEQYF
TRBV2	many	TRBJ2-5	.	TGTGCCAGCAGTGTACCCACGGGGGCCCAGTACTTC	CASSVPTGAQYF
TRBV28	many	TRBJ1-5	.	TGTGCCAGCAGTTTACGGGCAGGGGTCCAGCCCCAGCATTTT	CASSLRAGVQPQHF
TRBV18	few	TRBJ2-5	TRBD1	TGTGCCAGCTCTCCCGCACAGGGGGATCAAGAGACCCAGTACTTC	CASSPAQGDQETQYF
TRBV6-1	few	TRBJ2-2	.	TGTGCCAGCAGTGGCGACAGAAGACTCACCGGGGAGCTGTTTTTT	CASSGDRRLTGELFF
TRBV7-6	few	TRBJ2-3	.	TGTGCCAGCAGCCCGACAGTTTTCACAGATACGCAGTATTTT	CASSPTVFTDTQYF
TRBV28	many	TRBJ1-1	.	TGTGCCAGCACGGGTACACGGGGCGCAGCGAACACTGAAGCTTTCTTT	CASTGTRGAANTEAFF
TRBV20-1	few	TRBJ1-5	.	TGCAGTGCTAGTCCACAGGGAGATCAGCCCCAGCATTTT	CSASPQGDQPQHF
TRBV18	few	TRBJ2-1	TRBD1	TGTGCCAGCTCAGGCCACAGGGGAAGCGAGCAGTTCTTC	CASSGHRGSEQFF
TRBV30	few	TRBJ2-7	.	TGTGCCTGGAGTGTTTCGGGGAACGAGCAGTACTTC	CAWSVSGNEQYF
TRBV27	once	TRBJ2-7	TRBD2	TGTGCCAGCAGTCCTTTCGGACTAGCGGGACACTCCTACGAGCAGTACTTC	CASSPFGLAGHSYEQYF
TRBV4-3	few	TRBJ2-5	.	TGCGCCAGCAGCCAAGAGCGGGCCGCCTGGGAGACCCAGTACTTC	CASSQERAAWETQYF
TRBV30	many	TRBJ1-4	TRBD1	TGTGCCTGGCGGAACCCTGGGACAGCCGGAAAACTGTTTTTT	CAWRNPGTAGKLFF
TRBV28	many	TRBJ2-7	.	TGTGCCAGCAGCCCCTTACAGATTTATTTGGCCTACGAGCAGTACTTC	CASSPLQIYLAYEQYF
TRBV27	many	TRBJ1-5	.	TGTGCCAGCAGTTCAGGCAGGGTTGATCAGCCCCAGCATTTT	CASSSGRVDQPQHF
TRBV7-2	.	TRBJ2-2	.	TGTGCCAGCAGCCCCCAGGGCTCCGGGGAGCTGTTTTTT	CASSPQGSGELFF
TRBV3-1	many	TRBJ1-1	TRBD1	TGTGCCAGCAGCCCGACAGGGGGCGAGGACACTGAAGCTTTCTTT	CASSPTGGEDTEAFF
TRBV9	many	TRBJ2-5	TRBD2	TGTGCCAGCAGCAAGGGACTAGCGGGAGTTGAGGGGACCCAGTACTTC	CASSKGLAGVEGTQYF
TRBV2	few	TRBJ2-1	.	TGTGCCAGCGGAACGTCTACCAGGACATACAATGAGCAGTTCTTC	CASGTSTRTYNEQFF
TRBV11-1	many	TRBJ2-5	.	TGTGCCAGCAGCTACCCGACAAGGGTTGGGCAAGAGACCCAGTACTTC	CASSYPTRVGQETQYF
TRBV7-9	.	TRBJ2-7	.	TGTGCCAGCAGCTTATCACTCAGTACCTACGAGCAGTACTTC	CASSLSLSTYEQYF